This T cell receptor (beta chain) stems from a study of blood T cell repertoires in COVID-19 (dated by TCRdb to 2020 to 2022). Concerning the study at large: Samples from collaborators originated in the United States, Italy and Spain and spanned both the acute and convalescent phases of COVID-19. The material from the prospective study consisted of cDNA or gDNA derived from T cells, B-cell-depleted T cells, or PBMCs. The dataset comprised deeply sampled blood TCRbeta repertoires from subjects exposed to, actively infected with, or recovered from COVID-19. A freely available public database, intended as a resource for researchers studying the immune response to SARS-CoV-2, is where the repertoires were released. The samples were drawn from the first 160 participants of the ongoing ImmuneRACE study and from some 1,300 subjects provided by 6 global collaborators. The sample metadata nearly always contained a de-identified subject ID, COVID-19 status, age in years and sex. Where available, HLA class I and class II types were taken from metadata supplied by the sample provider and were not determined by assay-based typing.

Collaborating institutions collected whole blood in K2EDTA tubes following their own protocols. Collaborator samples were shipped for TCRbeta analysis as frozen whole blood, isolated PBMCs, or DNA extracted from either sample type. The immunoSEQ Assay, a bias-controlled multiplex PCR, was used to amplify TCRbeta CDR3 regions from genomic DNA. As for how the authors treated the data: Nucleated cell counts per sample were estimated from amplification of reference gene primers within the assay. To quantify the absolute abundance of each unique TCRbeta CDR3 rearrangement, sequence reads were collapsed and filtered. For each sample, productive Simpson clonality was calculated as the square root of Simpson's diversity index across productive rearrangements. Here the immuneACCESS table is served through TCRdb, limited to in-frame sequences with V and J called. Missing clones are a known gap in these copies; in checked studies unresolved V genes cover under half, and the rest lacks a known reason. V and J calls and clone size are as listed in that table; D and trimming were resolved from the DNA. Counted in this sample were roughly 42,000 clones; over 70% of them appeared once. Of the sample, roughly 30% is held by the ten largest clones.

The CDR1 and CDR2 encoded by the germline V gene (reference sequence) are MNHNY and SVGAGI. The junction carries 6 bases between V and J, which are trimmed by 0 bases and 7 bases respectively. Inclusive of the bounding cysteine and phenylalanine, the CDR3 is 12 residues long. Only the CDR3 portion is preserved as DNA: 36 bases, with reading frame beginning at the first base. Regarding this clone: No antigen is known for it. No qualities accompany the bases; no much larger clone lies one base away.

Broader findings and caveats from the paper: Clinical and demographic metadata were provided uncurated, with the amount varying by source and participant.

This clonotype was sampled from a woman of 80 years or more with acute or convalescent COVID-19. The sequenced material came from peripheral blood. The rearrangement combines TRBV6-6 with TRBJ1-1, with a weak D call of TRBD1 (6 bases match). The DNA is TGTGCCAGCAGTTACTCACAGGGTGAAGCTTTCTTT. Translated, this is CASSYSQGEAFF.